The 29 T cell receptor beta chains presented below share a single source sample, sequenced in a study of T-cell reconstitution after alpha-beta-depleted transplantation in children (dated by TCRdb to about 2016). Library generation was performed with PCR. This sample was sequenced with an Illumina HiSeq 2500. TCR libraries were prepared with molecular barcoding, using unique molecular identifiers to normalize TCRbeta repertoire quantification. The public reads were quality trimmed at Q25 with fastp and then assembled into clones with MiXCR by TCRdb, keeping productive beta chains. A single entry per CDR3 protein holds the most common genes and DNA from its merged rows. This sample comprises 150,000 to 250,000 distinct CDR3 sequences, less than 15% of them detected only once. The top ten hold approximately 13% of the sample. Sample: PBMCs from the stem cell graft donor, taken from the stem cell graft. The receptors originated from a human donor who donated a stem cell graft to a child with acute lymphoblastic leukemia.

This clonotype was seen at least ten times. The genes are TRBV27 and TRBJ2-2; D is unresolved. Trimming pared 0 bases from V and 6 bases from J, leaving 8 bases between. Per the germline V gene, CDR1 is MNHEY and CDR2 is SMNVEV (reference sequence). The length of the CDR3 is 14 residues. The CDR3 region has the DNA TGTGCCAGCAGTTTATCGAGAATTGCCGGGGAGCTGTTTTTT. This translates into CASSLSRIAGELFF.

This clonotype was counted at least ten times. The chain employs TRBV27 and TRBJ2-3; TRBD2 aligns across 8 bases. V trimming: 5 bases; J trimming: 2 bases; junction bases outside the gene matches: 15. The CDR3 loop spans 18 amino acids. Germline CDR1 reads MNHEY; CDR2 reads SMNVEV (reference sequence). The CDR3 nucleotides read TGTGCCAGCAGTCCTGACCCCCTTACGGGAGGGGTCACAGATACGCAGTATTTT. It is translated as CASSPDPLTGGVTDTQYF.

This clonotype occurred many times. The rearrangement joins TRBV5-1 to TRBJ1-3, with D possibly matching TRBD1 (5 bases). The germline V and J ends were trimmed by 5 bases and 7 bases, with 13 bases remaining between them. CDR3 size: 13 residues. Germline V lookup: CDR1 SGHRS, CDR2 YFSETQ. The CDR3 coding sequence is TGCGCCAGCAGATCGACAGTCTCCAACACCATATATTTT. It encodes CASRSTVSNTIYF. Supplemented by reference TRBV5-1 and TRBJ1-3, the full variable domain reads KAGVTQTPRYLIKTRGQQVTLSCSPISGHRSVSWYQQTPGQGLQFLFEYFSETQRNKGNFPGRFSGRQFSNSRSEMNVSTLELGDSALYLCASRSTVSNTIYFGEGSWLTVV.

Many counts were recorded for this clonotype. The chain employs TRBV12-3 or TRBV12-4 and TRBJ2-3; D is perhaps TRBD1 (6 bases). V was cut by 6 bases and J by 2 bases, with 9 bases left in between. CDR3 length: 13 residues. CDR3 sequence reads: CASRRGNTDTQYF. CDR3 DNA: TGTGCCAGCAGGAGGGGGAACACAGATACGCAGTATTTT.

V is TRBV20-1 and J is TRBJ2-1, with 13 nucleotides matching TRBD2. In germline, CDR1 is DFQATT, CDR2 SNEGSKA (reference sequence). CDR3 size: 18 residues. The V gene end was trimmed by 6 bases and the J gene end by 2 bases; junction bases not matched to a gene: 13. The CDR3 coding sequence is TGCAGTGCCAGGACTAGCGGGAGTCCCCGTTTCGCCTACAATGAGCAGTTCTTC. Encoded protein: CSARTSGSPRFAYNEQFF.

The V gene is TRBV3-1, the J gene TRBJ2-1, with unresolved D. Germline lookup yields CDR1 LGHDT and CDR2 YNNKEL (reference sequence). With 3 bases removed from V and 0 bases from J, the gap between germline ends came to 18 bases. The CDR3 contains 18 residues. In DNA form, the CDR3 reads TGTGCCAGCAGCCATTTTATAGGTTCCCGGATCTCCTACAATGAGCAGTTCTTC. It encodes CASSHFIGSRISYNEQFF.

The table lists this clonotype with many counts. The chain joins TRBV5-6 to TRBJ2-1; 7 bases line up with TRBD2. The CDR3 length is 15 residues. Per the germline V gene, CDR1 is SGHDT and CDR2 is YYEEEE. V shed 0 bases, J shed 2 bases, and the junction held 2 bases outside the gene matches. CDR3 residues: CASSLEGGAYNEQFF. The CDR3 coding sequence is TGTGCCAGCAGCTTGGAGGGAGGGGCCTACAATGAGCAGTTCTTC.

At least ten counts were recorded for this clonotype. The chain combines TRBV29-1 with TRBJ2-2; D uncertain. Trimming cost V 5 bases and J 2 bases, with 6 bases left between them. Looked up from germline, CDR1 is SQVTM and CDR2 is ANQGSEA. The CDR3 totals 12 residues. CDR3 sequence reads: CSVKPNTGELFF. Written as DNA, the CDR3 is TGCAGCGTTAAACCTAACACCGGGGAGCTGTTTTTT.

This clonotype was recorded at least ten times. This chain connects TRBV6-5 to TRBJ1-5, with a possible D match to TRBD1 (6 bases). CDR1 is MNHEY and CDR2 is SVGAGI in the germline V gene. The CDR3 consists of 14 residues. With 2 bases removed from V and 6 bases from J, the gap between germline ends came to 11 bases. CDR3 sequence reads: CASSYVQGGQPQHF. The CDR3 bases are TGTGCCAGCAGTTACGTACAGGGTGGTCAGCCCCAGCATTTT.

The CDR3 DNA sequence: TGTGCCAGCTCCGAGGGCGGATACAATGAGCAGTTCTTC. Its protein product is CASSEGGYNEQFF. The chain combines TRBV5-4 with TRBJ2-1; maybe TRBD2 (5 bases). The CDR3 covers 13 residues. From germline, CDR1 is SGHNT and CDR2 YYREEE (reference sequence). V was clipped by 7 bases and J by 4 bases, with 12 bases between them.

This clonotype occurred many times. The chain uses TRBV24-1 and TRBJ2-7, with D perhaps matching TRBD2 (5 bases). Germline CDR1 and CDR2: KGHDR and SFDVKD. V dropped 4 bases and J dropped 0 bases, with 6 bases sitting between them. This CDR3 is built from 13 residues. The CDR3 nucleotides read TGTGCCACCAGTGAGGGGAGCTCCTACGAGCAGTACTTC. This encodes CATSEGSSYEQYF.

This clonotype turned up a few times. V and J are TRBV20-1 and TRBJ2-1, with TRBD2 matching 14 bases. The CDR3 extends over 15 amino acids. Germline assignment: CDR1 DFQATT and CDR2 SNEGSKA (reference sequence). Trimming at V came to 5 bases and at J to 10 bases, leaving 10 bases not matched to a gene. DNA for the CDR3: TGCAGTGCTCGTGCCGGACTAGCGGGAGGTGGCGAGCAGTTCTTC. This encodes CSARAGLAGGGEQFF.

This clonotype was picked up many times. The chain links TRBV7-9 to TRBJ2-1; D unresolved. V lost 6 bases and J 2 bases, leaving 11 bases between the germline ends. The CDR3 length is 14 residues. From germline, CDR1 is SEHNR and CDR2 FQNEAQ (reference sequence). As DNA, the CDR3 is TGTGCCAGCAGGCCGTGGTCGACCTACAATGAGCAGTTCTTC. Amino acid sequence: CASRPWSTYNEQFF. The full variable domain, rest sourced from reference TRBV7-9 and TRBJ2-1, is DTGVSQNPRHKITKRGQNVTFRCDPISEHNRLYWYRQTLGQGPEFLTYFQNEAQLEKSRLLSDRFSAERPKGSFSTLEIQRTEQGDSAMYLCASRPWSTYNEQFFGPGTRLTVL.

With respect to this clonotype: Being one base from a much bigger clone, this may be a read error. V and J are TRBV4-1 and TRBJ1-3, with no clear D. From germline, CDR1 is MGHRA and CDR2 YSYEKL. The CDR3 is made up of 17 amino acids. The CDR3 sequence: CASSQGRASLSRNTIYF. The CDR3 nucleotides read TGCGCCAGCAGCCAAGGAAGGGCCTCTCTCTCTAGAAACACCATATATTTT.

This clonotype was found many times. The J gene is TRBJ1-2, the V gene TRBV5-1; no clear D. Germline V gene sequence: CDR1 SGHRS, CDR2 YFSETQ. The V end lost 0 bases, the J end lost 0 bases, and 6 bases lay between the germline ends. This CDR3 comprises 14 residues. CDR3 DNA sequence: TGCGCCAGCAGCTTGGCCGTAGCTAACTATGGCTACACCTTC. This sequence encodes CASSLAVANYGYTF.

Many counts were recorded for this clonotype. This chain connects TRBV5-1 to TRBJ2-7, with 7 bases aligning to TRBD1. Germline assignment: CDR1 SGHRS and CDR2 YFSETQ. J was trimmed by 7 bases and V by 4 bases; bases with no gene match: 11. There are 14 residues in the CDR3. CDR3 in DNA: TGCGCCAGCAGCCCGGAAGGACAGGCTGCTGAGCAGTACTTC. Translation gives CASSPEGQAAEQYF. The variable domain in full, completed from reference TRBV5-1 and TRBJ2-7, reads KAGVTQTPRYLIKTRGQQVTLSCSPISGHRSVSWYQQTPGQGLQFLFEYFSETQRNKGNFPGRFSGRQFSNSRSEMNVSTLELGDSALYLCASSPEGQAAEQYFGPGTRLTVT.

The chain joins TRBV20-1 to TRBJ1-5; maybe TRBD1 (5 bases). The CDR3 consists of 13 residues. Per germline, CDR1 DFQATT and CDR2 SNEGSKA (reference sequence). V was clipped by 3 bases and J by 2 bases, with 8 bases between them. For the CDR3, the DNA is TGCAGTGCTAGCGGGGACGGCAATCAGCCCCAGCATTTT. It encodes CSASGDGNQPQHF.

Many counts were recorded for this clonotype. This chain uses TRBV10-3 with TRBJ1-1; the D gene is possibly TRBD1 (6 bases). CDR1 is ENHRY and CDR2 is SYGVKD in the germline V gene. The CDR3 is 13 residues long. V shed 9 bases and J shed 1 base, with 12 bases lying between them. In nucleotides, the CDR3 is TGTGCCATGGGGGCCTCAACGAACACTGAAGCTTTCTTT. Its protein is CAMGASTNTEAFF.

As to this clonotype: This may stem from a read error, because a much larger clone lies one nucleotide away. The CDR3 DNA is TGTGCCAGCAGTCTCCCTTTGAGCGGGAGTTACGAGCAGTACTTC. Its protein is CASSLPLSGSYEQYF. The chain links TRBV6-1 to TRBJ2-7; the match to TRBD2 covers 8 bases. There are 15 residues in the CDR3. Germline CDR1 reads MNHNS; CDR2 reads SASEGT. Trimming removed 5 bases from V and 4 bases from J; junction bases left unmatched: 10.

This clonotype was seen ten or more times. V and J are TRBV12-3 or TRBV12-4 and TRBJ2-3; TRBD2 matches 9 bases. This CDR3 contains 15 residues. J lost 6 bases, V lost 1 base, and 5 bases had no gene match. DNA of the CDR3: TGTGCCAGCAGTTTAGAAGGGCGGGAGGGCGATACGCAGTATTTT. Protein: CASSLEGREGDTQYF.

This chain links TRBV5-4 with TRBJ2-1; D call uncertain. Between the trimmed V and J ends, which lost 4 bases and 9 bases, there was a span of 14 bases. The CDR3 is 13 amino acids. Germline lookup yields CDR1 SGHNT and CDR2 YYREEE (reference sequence). CDR3 sequence: CASSQTRVGEQFF. The CDR3 DNA is TGTGCCAGCAGCCAGACCCGGGTCGGTGAGCAGTTCTTC.

This clonotype came up many times. The rearrangement uses TRBV6-1 and TRBJ1-5; D might be TRBD1 (6 bases). CDR3 length: 15 amino acids. Per the germline V gene, CDR1 is MNHNS and CDR2 is SASEGT. V was clipped by 6 bases and J by 4 bases, with 16 bases between them. CDR3 bases: TGTGCCAGCAGCCGAACCGGGACACCGAATCAGCCCCAGCATTTT. This codes for CASSRTGTPNQPQHF.

This clonotype was observed a few times. Here the CDR3 DNA reads TGTGCCATCAGTGAGTCCCCAGATGCAGTGTCGGGCACAGATACGCAGTATTTT. Encoded protein: CAISESPDAVSGTDTQYF. This rearrangement joins TRBV10-3 to TRBJ2-3; D remains unclear. Looked up from germline, CDR1 is ENHRY and CDR2 is SYGVKD. V lost 0 bases to trimming and J lost 1 base, with 17 bases between them. The CDR3 extends over 18 amino acids.

This clonotype was observed many times. V usage is TRBV28 and J usage is TRBJ1-2; D unclear. This CDR3 is built from 11 residues. Germline values: CDR1 MDHEN, CDR2 SYDVKM. V lost 1 base to trimming and J lost 3 bases, with 0 bases between them. CDR3 in DNA: TGTGCCAGCAGTTTATACTATGGCTACACCTTC. This translates into CASSLYYGYTF.

In its sample, this clonotype was seen many times. The genes are TRBV5-1 and TRBJ2-1; 8 nucleotides align to TRBD1. Trimming took 0 bases from V and 6 from J; bases not matched to a gene: 5. The CDR3 sequence is 15 residues long. Per the germline V gene, CDR1 is SGHRS and CDR2 is YFSETQ. DNA for the CDR3: TGCGCCAGCAGCTTGGTAGCAGGGACAGGCAATGAGCAGTTCTTC. It translates to CASSLVAGTGNEQFF.

There are many counts of this clonotype. The chain joins TRBV29-1 to TRBJ2-1, with 8 bases that match TRBD1. The CDR3 has 15 residues. Germline-derived CDR1 and CDR2 are SQVTM and ANQGSEA. The V segment lost 7 bases and the J segment 4 bases; nucleotides outside the gene matches: 12. CDR3 protein: CSAGRGQGAYNEQFF. Written as DNA, the CDR3 is TGCAGCGCTGGGCGAGGGCAGGGGGCGTACAATGAGCAGTTCTTC.

This clonotype has only a few counts. The chain joins TRBV6-4 to TRBJ1-2; D is unresolved. V was shortened by 0 bases and J by 5 bases, with 10 bases between the two germline ends. CDR3 length: 14 residues. The germline V gene encodes CDR1 MRHNA and CDR2 SNTAGT. In DNA, the CDR3 is TGTGCCAGCAGTGACTCGACCTTTTCATATGGCTACACCTTC. Encoded protein: CASSDSTFSYGYTF.

This clonotype was counted at least ten times. The J gene is TRBJ2-1, the V gene TRBV25-1; the D is unclear. Germline V gene sequence: CDR1 MGHDK, CDR2 SYGVNS. V lost 3 bases to trimming and J lost 8 bases, with 11 bases between them. The CDR3 contains 13 residues. Here the CDR3 reads CASSESIGDEQFF. The CDR3 DNA reads as TGTGCCAGCAGTGAGTCGATAGGCGATGAGCAGTTCTTC.

This clonotype was seen ten or more times. This rearrangement joins TRBV5-1 to TRBJ1-1, with a weak D call TRBD1 (5 bases). The CDR3 extends over 14 amino acids. Germline V gene data show CDR1 as SGHRS and CDR2 as YFSETQ. V gave up 0 bases and J gave up 11 bases, with 17 bases separating them. CDR3 DNA sequence: TGCGCCAGCAGCTTGGGCGAGGGGCCAAATGGGGCTTTCTTT. This codes for CASSLGEGPNGAFF.